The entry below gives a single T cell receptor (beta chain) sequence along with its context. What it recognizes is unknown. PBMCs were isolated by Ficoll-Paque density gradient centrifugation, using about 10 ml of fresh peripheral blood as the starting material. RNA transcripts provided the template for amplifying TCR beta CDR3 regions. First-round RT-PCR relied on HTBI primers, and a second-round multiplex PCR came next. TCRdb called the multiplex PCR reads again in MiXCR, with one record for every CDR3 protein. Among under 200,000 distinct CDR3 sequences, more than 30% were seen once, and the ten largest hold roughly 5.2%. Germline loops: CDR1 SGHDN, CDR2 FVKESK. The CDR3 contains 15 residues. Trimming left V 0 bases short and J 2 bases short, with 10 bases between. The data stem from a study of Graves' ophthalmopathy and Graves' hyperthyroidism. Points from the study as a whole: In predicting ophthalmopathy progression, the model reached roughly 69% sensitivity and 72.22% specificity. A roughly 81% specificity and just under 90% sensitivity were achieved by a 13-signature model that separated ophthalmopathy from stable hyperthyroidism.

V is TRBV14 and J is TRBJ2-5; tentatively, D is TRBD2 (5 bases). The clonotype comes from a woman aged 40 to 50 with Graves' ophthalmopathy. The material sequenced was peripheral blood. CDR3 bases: TGTGCCAGCAGCCAAGAGGTCCGGGAACAAGAGACCCAGTACTTC. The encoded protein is CASSQEVREQETQYF.